This T cell receptor (beta chain) was identified in a study of shared clonotypes between healthy human individuals. Comment on this clone: The antigen is unknown. The same CDR3 can be traced to other DNA sequences in this sample.

Deep level was the assay's run setting. The authors split each subset's genomic DNA evenly across several immunoSEQ plates. Here immunoSEQ multiplex PCR was the method, and the copy in TCRdb shows in-frame clones only, minus some. Among 2 million to 2.5 million clones listed, more than 80% were seen once. Regarding the study as a whole: Clonotypes not shared had lower generation probabilities than those common to all four donors.

The specimen sequenced was naive CD4+ T cells from PBMCs. Described subset: CD45RA+ positively selected. This sequence was found in a man between 18 and 35 years old in good health. Some clones in this sample may be carry-over from other donors' samples.

The CDR3 sequence: CASSPRGGNSYNEQFF. CDR3 in DNA: TGTGCCAGCAGCCCCCGAGGAGGGAACTCCTACAATGAGCAGTTCTTC. The chain carries TRBV7-9 and TRBJ2-1; D may be TRBD2 (6 bases). Germline CDR1 reads SEHNR; CDR2 reads FQNEAQ (reference sequence). The V end lost 5 bases, the J end lost 0 bases, and 14 bases lay between the germline ends. This CDR3 comprises 16 residues.